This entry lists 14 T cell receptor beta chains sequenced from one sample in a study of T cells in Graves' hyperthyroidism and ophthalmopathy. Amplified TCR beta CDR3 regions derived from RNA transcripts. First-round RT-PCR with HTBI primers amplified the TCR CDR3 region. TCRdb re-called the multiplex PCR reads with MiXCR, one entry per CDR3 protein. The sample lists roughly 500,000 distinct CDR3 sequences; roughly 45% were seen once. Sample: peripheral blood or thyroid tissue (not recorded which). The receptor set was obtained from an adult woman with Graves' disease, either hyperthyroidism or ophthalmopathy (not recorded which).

This CDR3 reads CSVGGIEQYF. CDR3 nucleotide sequence: TGCAGCGTTGGTGGAATCGAGCAGTACTTC. The chain has TRBV29-1 and TRBJ2-7, with no clear D. The germline V gene has CDR1 SQVTM and CDR2 ANQGSEA. CDR3 length: 10 amino acids. Trimming left V 4 bases short and J 6 bases short, with 7 bases between.

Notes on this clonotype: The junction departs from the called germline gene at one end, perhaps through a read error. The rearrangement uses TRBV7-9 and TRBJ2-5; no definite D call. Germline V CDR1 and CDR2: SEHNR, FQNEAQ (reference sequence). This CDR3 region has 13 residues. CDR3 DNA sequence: TGTACCAGCAGCTCGGACCTTGTAGAGACCCAGTACTTC. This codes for CTSSSDLVETQYF.

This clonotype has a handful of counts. The CDR3 sequence is CAISGRDRELGYTF. In DNA, the CDR3 is TGTGCCATCAGTGGACGGGACAGGGAACTGGGCTACACCTTC. The chain combines TRBV10-3 with TRBJ1-2, with TRBD1 matching over 9 bases. The V and J ends lost 4 bases and 8 bases, in that order; junction bases with no gene match: 8. CDR1 and CDR2 (germline): ENHRY, SYGVKD. The CDR3 covers 14 residues.

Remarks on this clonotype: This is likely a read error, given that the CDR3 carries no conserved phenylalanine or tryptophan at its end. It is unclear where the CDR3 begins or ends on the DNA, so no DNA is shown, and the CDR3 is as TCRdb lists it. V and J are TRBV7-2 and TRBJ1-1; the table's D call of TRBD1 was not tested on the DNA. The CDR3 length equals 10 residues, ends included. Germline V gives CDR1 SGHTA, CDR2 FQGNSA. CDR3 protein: CASSSYSGVS.

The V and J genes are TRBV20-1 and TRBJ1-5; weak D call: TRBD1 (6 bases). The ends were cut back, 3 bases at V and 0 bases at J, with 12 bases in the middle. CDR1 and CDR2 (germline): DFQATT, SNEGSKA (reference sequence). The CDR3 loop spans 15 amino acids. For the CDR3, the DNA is TGCAGTGCTAGCCGGACAGATTATAGCAATCAGCCCCAGCATTTT. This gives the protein CSASRTDYSNQPQHF.

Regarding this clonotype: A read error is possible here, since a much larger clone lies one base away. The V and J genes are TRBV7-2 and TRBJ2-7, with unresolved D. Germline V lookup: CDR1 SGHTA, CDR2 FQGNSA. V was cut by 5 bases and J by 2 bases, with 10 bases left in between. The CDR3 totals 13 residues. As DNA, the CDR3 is TGTGCCAGCAGCCCCAGGATAACCTACGAGCAGTACTTC. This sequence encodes CASSPRITYEQYF.

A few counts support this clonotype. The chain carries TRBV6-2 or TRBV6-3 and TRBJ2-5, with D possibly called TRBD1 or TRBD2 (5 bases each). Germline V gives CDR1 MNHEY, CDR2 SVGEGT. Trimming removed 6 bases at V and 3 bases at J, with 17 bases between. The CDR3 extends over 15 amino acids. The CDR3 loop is CASSPLGAGEETQYF. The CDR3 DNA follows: TGTGCCAGCAGCCCACTCGGGGCAGGAGAAGAGACCCAGTACTTC.

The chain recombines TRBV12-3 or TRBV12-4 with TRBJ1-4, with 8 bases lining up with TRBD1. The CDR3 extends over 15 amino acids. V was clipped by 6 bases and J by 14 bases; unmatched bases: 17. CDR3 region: CASSLDRGRGGLLFF. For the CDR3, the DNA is TGTGCCAGCAGCCTCGACAGGGGCAGGGGTGGATTGCTGTTTTTT.

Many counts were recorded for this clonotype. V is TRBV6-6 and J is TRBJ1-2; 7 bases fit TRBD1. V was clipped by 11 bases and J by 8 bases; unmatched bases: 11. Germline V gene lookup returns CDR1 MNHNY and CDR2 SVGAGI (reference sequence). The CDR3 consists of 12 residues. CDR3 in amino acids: CAVSTGSGGYTF. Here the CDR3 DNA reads TGTGCCGTATCGACAGGGAGTGGGGGCTACACCTTC.

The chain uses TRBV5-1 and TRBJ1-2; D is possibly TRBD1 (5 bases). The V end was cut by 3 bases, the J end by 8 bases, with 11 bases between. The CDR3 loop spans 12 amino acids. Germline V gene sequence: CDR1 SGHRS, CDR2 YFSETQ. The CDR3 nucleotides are TGCGCCAGCAGCTACGACAGCTACGGCTACACCTTC. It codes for CASSYDSYGYTF.

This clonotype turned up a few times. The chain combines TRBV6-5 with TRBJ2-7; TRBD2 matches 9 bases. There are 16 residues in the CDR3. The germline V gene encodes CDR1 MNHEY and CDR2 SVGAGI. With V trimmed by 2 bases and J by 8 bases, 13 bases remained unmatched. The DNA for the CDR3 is TGTGCCAGCAGTTACGAGAGTAGCGGGAGTCTATACCAGCAGTACTTC. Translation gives CASSYESSGSLYQQYF.

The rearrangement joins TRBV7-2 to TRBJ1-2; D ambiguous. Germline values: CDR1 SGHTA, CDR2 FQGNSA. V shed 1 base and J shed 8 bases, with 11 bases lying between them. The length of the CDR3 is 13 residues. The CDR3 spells CASSLDGSEGYTF. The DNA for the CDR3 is TGTGCCAGCAGCTTAGATGGGAGTGAGGGCTACACCTTC.

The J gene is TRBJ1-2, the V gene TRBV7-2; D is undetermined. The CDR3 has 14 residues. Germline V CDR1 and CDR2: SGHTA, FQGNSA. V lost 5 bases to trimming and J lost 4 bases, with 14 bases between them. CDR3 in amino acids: CASSTPGVGYGYTF. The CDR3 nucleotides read TGTGCCAGCAGCACCCCCGGGGTTGGCTATGGCTACACCTTC.

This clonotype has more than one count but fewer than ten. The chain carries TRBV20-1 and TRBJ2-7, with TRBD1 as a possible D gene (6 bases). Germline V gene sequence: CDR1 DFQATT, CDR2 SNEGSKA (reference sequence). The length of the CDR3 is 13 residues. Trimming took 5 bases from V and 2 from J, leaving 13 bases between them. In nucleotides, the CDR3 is TGCAGTGCTCCCAGGGGAACAACCTACGAGCAGTACTTC. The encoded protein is CSAPRGTTYEQYF.